The 18 T cell receptor beta chains presented below share a single source sample, sequenced in a study of shared clonotypes between healthy human individuals. Repertoires were generated with immunoSEQ multiplex PCR, while TCRdb's copy carries only in-frame clones and drops some. Altogether approximately 980,000 clones are present, over 60% being singletons, with the ten largest covering nearly 1.5%. Sample: memory CD4+ T cells sorted from blood. Subset denoted: CD45RA-negative fraction. Receptors originate from a man younger than 30 in good health.

This clone was recorded only once. The V call is TRBV6-1, the J call TRBJ1-4; D is unresolved. V lost 1 base, J lost 4 bases, and 10 bases lay in between. The CDR3 is 15 residues long. Germline V CDR1 and CDR2: MNHNS, SASEGT. CDR3 sequence reads: CASSEGTAYNEKLFF. CDR3 nucleotides: TGTGCCAGCAGTGAAGGGACGGCCTATAATGAAAAACTGTTTTTT.

The CDR3: CATTLNNEQFF. CDR3 bases: TGTGCCACTACACTCAACAATGAGCAGTTCTTC. The V gene is TRBV19, the J gene TRBJ2-1; D call uncertain. CDR3 length equals 11 residues. Looked up from germline, CDR1 is LNHDA and CDR2 is SQIVND (reference sequence). V was trimmed by 10 bases and J by 5 bases, leaving 9 bases between them.

The chain recombines TRBV19 with TRBJ2-7; tentative D call: TRBD2 (6 bases). The V and J ends lost 3 bases and 1 base respectively, with 10 bases between them. The CDR3 has 14 amino acids. Germline V gene data show CDR1 as LNHDA and CDR2 as SQIVND (reference sequence). CDR3 nucleotides: TGTGCCAGTAGTATCCGGGACTCGTCCTACGAGCAGTACTTC. This encodes CASSIRDSSYEQYF. The complete variable domain, with remaining parts taken from reference TRBV19 and TRBJ2-7, reads DGGITQSPKYLFRKEGQNVTLSCEQNLNHDAMYWYRQDPGQGLRLIYYSQIVNDFQKGDIAEGYSVSREKKESFPLTVTSAQKNPTAFYLCASSIRDSSYEQYFGPGTRLTVT.

The table lists this clone with a few counts. The chain recombines TRBV9 with TRBJ2-3; D call uncertain. The CDR3 totals 14 residues. The V and J ends lost 10 bases and 6 bases respectively, with 21 bases between them. Looked up from germline, CDR1 is SGDLS and CDR2 is YYNGEE. The CDR3 reads CAGSAGRSRDTQYF. DNA for the CDR3: TGTGCCGGATCAGCCGGCCGATCGAGGGATACGCAGTATTTT.

This clone is a singleton in its sample. The chain joins TRBV10-3 to TRBJ2-2; 7 bases line up with TRBD2. The germline gives CDR1 ENHRY, CDR2 SYGVKD. The V segment lost 4 bases and the J segment 5 bases; nucleotides outside the gene matches: 13. The CDR3 totals 17 residues. This CDR3 is CAISGVPGGSDTGELFF. In DNA, the CDR3 is TGTGCCATCAGTGGGGTCCCTGGCGGGAGTGATACCGGGGAGCTGTTTTTT.

This clone was counted only a few times. The J gene is TRBJ1-1, the V gene TRBV2; D is unresolved. The CDR3 consists of 19 residues. The germline gives CDR1 SNHLY, CDR2 FYNNEI. Trimming shortened V by 0 bases and J by 0 bases, and 20 bases separated the two germline ends. CDR3 nucleotides: TGTGCCAGCAGTGAAGCGCTTCTGGGTTACGGTCTAATGAACACTGAAGCTTTCTTT. Its protein is CASSEALLGYGLMNTEAFF.

In its sample, this clone was seen many times. The rearrangement joins TRBV28 to TRBJ2-5; TRBD1 agrees at 8 bases. J was trimmed by 2 bases and V by 7 bases; bases with no gene match: 6. There are 14 residues in the CDR3. Per germline, CDR1 MDHEN and CDR2 SYDVKM. CDR3 sequence: CASIPGGKQETQYF. DNA of the CDR3: TGTGCCAGCATTCCAGGGGGCAAGCAAGAGACCCAGTACTTC.

The sample holds one count of this clone. This chain uses TRBV5-4 with TRBJ1-1; possible D gene TRBD1, 5 bases. This CDR3 region has 15 residues. Trimming removed 0 bases at V and 3 bases at J, with 12 bases between. The germline V gene encodes CDR1 SGHNT and CDR2 YYREEE (reference sequence). This CDR3 reads CASSLGQTPYTEAFF. CDR3 DNA sequence: TGTGCCAGCAGCTTGGGACAGACCCCCTACACTGAAGCTTTCTTT.

This clone was seen a handful of times. This chain connects TRBV30 to TRBJ1-1; 7 nucleotides match TRBD1. CDR1 and CDR2 (germline): GTSNPN, SVGIG (reference sequence). V lost 3 bases and J lost 3; bases outside the gene matches: 7. The CDR3 totals 14 residues. CDR3: CAWRHRGRDTEAFF. In DNA form, the CDR3 reads TGTGCCTGGAGGCACAGGGGTCGGGACACTGAAGCTTTCTTT.

The chain combines TRBV11-2 with TRBJ1-3; 7 bases map to TRBD1. V was clipped by 5 bases and J by 0 bases; unmatched bases: 7. CDR3 size: 16 residues. The germline V gene has CDR1 SGHAT and CDR2 FQNNGV. The CDR3 loop reads CASSLNRGSSGNTIYF. The CDR3 bases are TGTGCCAGCAGCCTTAACAGGGGAAGCTCTGGAAACACCATATATTTT.

The chain carries TRBV7-2 and TRBJ1-2, with 12 bases lining up with TRBD1. V shed 5 bases and J 6 bases; nucleotides not matched to a gene: 10. The CDR3 has 16 amino acids. Germline assignment: CDR1 SGHTA and CDR2 FQGNSA. The CDR3 here is CASSPYGTGGPDGYTF. DNA for the CDR3: TGTGCCAGCAGCCCATACGGGACAGGGGGCCCGGATGGCTACACCTTC. Full variable domain (missing parts from reference TRBV7-2 and TRBJ1-2): GAGVSQSPSNKVTEKGKDVELRCDPISGHTALYWYRQSLGQGLEFLIYFQGNSAPDKSGLPSDRFSAERTGGSVSTLTIQRTQQEDSAVYLCASSPYGTGGPDGYTFGSGTRLTVV.

This clone has just one count. The chain links TRBV5-1 to TRBJ1-1; no definite D call. CDR1 is SGHRS and CDR2 is YFSETQ in the germline V gene. The germline V and J ends were trimmed by 4 bases and 2 bases, with 12 bases remaining between them. The CDR3 has 14 residues. The CDR3 nucleotides are TGCGCCAGCAGCGTGGACGCCATAAACACTGAAGCTTTCTTT. Encoded protein: CASSVDAINTEAFF.

This clone was counted between two and nine times. The DNA is omitted, as the CDR3 cannot be located on it reliably, and the CDR3 follows TCRdb's listing. This rearrangement joins TRBV6-1 to TRBJ1-1. The germline V gene has CDR1 MNHNS and CDR2 SASEGT. The CDR3 has 13 residues if both end residues are counted. This chain's CDR3 is CASILDGNTEAFF.

This clone came up a few times. V usage is TRBV5-6 and J usage is TRBJ1-4; weak D call: TRBD1 (5 bases). In germline, CDR1 is SGHDT, CDR2 YYEEEE. The CDR3 is made up of 17 amino acids. Trimming took off 4 bases at V and 7 bases at J, with 23 bases between the two ends. Here the CDR3 DNA reads TGTGCCAGCAGCGTCCGGGACCGCTCAAATTGGGGTGAAAAACTGTTTTTT. Translation gives CASSVRDRSNWGEKLFF.

The genes are TRBV15 and TRBJ2-1; a weak D match, TRBD2 (6 bases). CDR3 length equals 14 residues. V lost 3 bases and J lost 4, with 10 bases in between. Germline loops: CDR1 LNHNV, CDR2 YYDKDF (reference sequence). The CDR3 coding sequence is TGTGCCACCAGCAGTGGGGGGTATTACAATGAGCAGTTCTTC. Its translation is CATSSGGYYNEQFF.

This clone was observed a handful of times. One end of the junction fails to match germline, which may point to a read error. The chain couples TRBV9 to TRBJ1-1; 8 bases align to TRBD1. The CDR3 covers 14 residues. Germline values: CDR1 SGDLS, CDR2 YYNGEE. CDR3 bases: TGTGCCAGCAGCGTAGACTCACGGACAGGGCGGTTTTTTTTT. As protein: CASSVDSRTGRFFF.

This clone was counted only a few times. The rearrangement uses TRBV6-6 and TRBJ1-3; maybe TRBD1 (6 bases). V was clipped by 8 bases and J by 6 bases, with 20 bases between them. There are 15 residues in the CDR3. CDR1 is MNHNY, CDR2 SVGAGI, per germline (reference sequence). In DNA form, the CDR3 reads TGTGCCAGCTCCCGGGACATGACAGCCGCAAACACCATATATTTT. Its translation is CASSRDMTAANTIYF.

V gene TRBV9 combines with J gene TRBJ1-5; 9 bases are shared with TRBD1. J lost 4 bases, V lost 4 bases, and 3 bases had no gene match. The CDR3 sequence is 14 residues long. Germline-derived CDR1 and CDR2 are SGDLS and YYNGEE. The CDR3 is CASSKGQGNQPQHF. CDR3 DNA: TGTGCCAGCAGCAAAGGACAGGGGAATCAGCCCCAGCATTTT.